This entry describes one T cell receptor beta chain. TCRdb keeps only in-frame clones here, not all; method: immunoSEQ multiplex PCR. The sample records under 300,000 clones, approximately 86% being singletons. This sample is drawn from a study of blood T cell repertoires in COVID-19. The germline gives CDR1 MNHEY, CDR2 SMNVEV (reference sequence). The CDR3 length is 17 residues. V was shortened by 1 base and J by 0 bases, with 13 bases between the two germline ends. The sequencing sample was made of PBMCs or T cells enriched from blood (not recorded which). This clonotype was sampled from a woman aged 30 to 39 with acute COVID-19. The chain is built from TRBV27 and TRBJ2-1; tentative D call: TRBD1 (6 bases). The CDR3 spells CASSLFLGASSYNEQFF. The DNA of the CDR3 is TGTGCCAGCAGTTTATTTCTGGGGGCTAGCTCCTACAATGAGCAGTTCTTC.